A single sample is the source of the 27 T cell receptor beta chains below, sequenced in a study of breast tumors, draining lymph nodes, adjacent tissues. Axillary draining lymph nodes of breast cancer patients supplied the node samples. TCRdb ran MiXCR on the multiplex PCR reads and lists one entry per CDR3 protein. The data hold around 230,000 distinct CDR3 sequences, with 34% observed a single time. The source material was axillary lymph node tissue. All receptors derive from a female donor with breast cancer. Some clones in this sample may be carry-over from other donors' samples.

This clonotype has a handful of counts. A much more abundant neighbour one base away suggests this may be a read error. The J gene is TRBJ2-5, the V gene TRBV20-1; D not resolved. With 5 bases removed from V and 5 bases from J, the gap between germline ends came to 12 bases. Germline-derived CDR1 and CDR2 are DFQATT and SNEGSKA (reference sequence). This CDR3 is built from 12 residues. The CDR3 region has the DNA TGCAGTGCTGCCCGACTTGGGGAGACCCAGTACTTC. Its protein is CSAARLGETQYF.

Many counts were recorded for this clonotype. DNA of the CDR3: TGCGCCAGCACCCCCCCGGGAGCAATTCACTACGAGCAGTACTTC. Encoded protein: CASTPPGAIHYEQYF. The chain is built from TRBV5-1 and TRBJ2-7; D perhaps matches TRBD2 (6 bases). Germline V lookup: CDR1 SGHRS, CDR2 YFSETQ. The CDR3 runs 15 residues. Between the trimmed V and J ends, which lost 6 bases and 3 bases, there was a span of 19 bases.

This clonotype showed up many times. This chain uses TRBV6-1 with TRBJ1-2; possibly TRBD1 for D (5 bases). Trimming removed 5 bases from V and 0 bases from J, with 16 bases in between. The CDR3 contains 16 residues. From germline, CDR1 is MNHNS and CDR2 SASEGT. CDR3 coding DNA: TGTGCCAGCAGTCCTAAAAGGGCAGGGACTAACTATGGCTACACCTTC. It encodes CASSPKRAGTNYGYTF.

This clonotype was counted between two and nine times. V is TRBV28 and J is TRBJ2-5, with no clear D. The CDR3 totals 11 residues. Germline values: CDR1 MDHEN, CDR2 SYDVKM. Trimming shortened V by 8 bases and J by 0 bases, and 4 bases separated the two germline ends. The CDR3 loop is CASLNQETQYF. In DNA, the CDR3 is TGTGCCAGCCTCAACCAAGAGACCCAGTACTTC.

The V call is TRBV2, the J call TRBJ2-5; 8 nucleotides match TRBD1. In germline, CDR1 is SNHLY, CDR2 FYNNEI. Germline trimming cut 3 bases from V and 5 bases from J; bases unmatched to any gene: 11. This CDR3 has 16 residues. CDR3 DNA: TGTGCCAGCAGTGACCGTACAGGGGGAATGGGGGAGACCCAGTACTTC. Amino acid sequence: CASSDRTGGMGETQYF.

This clonotype was detected many times. CDR3 residues: CASSKPGQGGTTQYF. As DNA, the CDR3 is TGTGCCAGCAGCAAACCGGGACAGGGAGGGACGACCCAGTACTTC. J is TRBJ2-5 and V is TRBV7-8; TRBD1 matches at 9 bases. With 5 bases clipped from V and 7 bases from J, the junction kept 11 bases outside the gene matches. In germline, CDR1 is SGHVS, CDR2 FQNEAQ. The CDR3 contains 15 residues.

About this clonotype itself: One junction end disagrees with the germline gene, perhaps due to a read error. Here the CDR3 reads CTSSVIAGAYDEQFF. The CDR3 DNA follows: TGTACCAGCAGCGTAATAGCGGGAGCCTACGATGAGCAGTTCTTC. The rearrangement joins TRBV7-2 to TRBJ2-1; TRBD2 aligns across 9 bases. Germline lookup yields CDR1 SGHTA and CDR2 FQGNSA. The CDR3 spans 15 residues.

This clonotype was observed at least ten times. This chain uses TRBV24-1 with TRBJ2-2; 8 nucleotides match TRBD1. The germline V gene encodes CDR1 KGHDR and CDR2 SFDVKD. This CDR3 region has 14 residues. With V trimmed by 12 bases and J by 3 bases, 8 bases remained unmatched. The CDR3 bases are TGTGCCGTCCGACAGGGGATAGACACCGGGGAGCTGTTTTTT. It specifies CAVRQGIDTGELFF.

This clonotype occurred a few times. This chain links TRBV6-5 with TRBJ2-2, with TRBD1 as a possible D gene (5 bases). The CDR3 contains 15 residues. The V end lost 6 bases, the J end lost 4 bases, and 15 bases lay between the germline ends. Germline CDR1 reads MNHEY; CDR2 reads SVGAGI. The CDR3, as DNA: TGTGCCAGCAGAGCCTTGACAGTCTCCACCGGGGAGCTGTTTTTT. It is translated as CASRALTVSTGELFF.

This chain joins TRBV15 and TRBJ2-1, with D unclear. This CDR3 has 13 residues. Trimming pared 11 bases from V and 5 bases from J, leaving 16 bases between. Germline assignment: CDR1 LNHNV and CDR2 YYDKDF (reference sequence). CDR3: CAPSVGSHNEQFF. In DNA form, the CDR3 reads TGTGCCCCCTCTGTGGGTTCTCACAATGAGCAGTTCTTC.

This clonotype was counted ten times or more. The J gene is TRBJ2-2, the V gene TRBV6-6, with 7 bases matching TRBD1. Germline CDR1 and CDR2: MNHNY and SVGAGI (reference sequence). J lost 2 bases, V lost 6 bases, and 12 bases had no gene match. The CDR3 totals 17 residues. The CDR3 nucleotides read TGTGCCAGCAGCTCCGGGACAGTAGGGCGTAACACCGGGGAGCTGTTTTTT. It translates to CASSSGTVGRNTGELFF.

V and J are TRBV9 and TRBJ2-2, with D unresolved. Germline CDR1 SGDLS, CDR2 YYNGEE. The V and J ends lost 5 bases and 7 bases respectively, with 9 bases between them. The CDR3 runs to 12 residues. CDR3 in DNA: TGTGCCAGCAGGGCGGATGGCGGGGAGCTGTTTTTT. Protein: CASRADGGELFF.

There are many counts of this clonotype. CDR3 region: CASSRDRASYEQYF. The CDR3 DNA reads as TGTGCCAGTTCACGGGACAGAGCGTCCTACGAGCAGTACTTC. The chain joins TRBV6-5 to TRBJ2-7; TRBD1 matches 7 bases. The germline V gene has CDR1 MNHEY and CDR2 SVGAGI. V dropped 9 bases and J dropped 1; count of bases not matched to a gene: 9. This CDR3 contains 14 residues.

V and J are TRBV28 and TRBJ1-2, with 10 bases fitting TRBD1. This CDR3 contains 15 residues. The germline gives CDR1 MDHEN, CDR2 SYDVKM. V was pared by 6 bases and J by 8 bases, with 12 bases of the junction left unmatched. CDR3 protein: CASSNTGTGAPGYTF. The CDR3, as DNA: TGTGCCAGCAGCAATACCGGGACAGGGGCTCCGGGCTACACCTTC.

Of note for this clonotype: Given a much more abundant clone one base away, this may be a read error. V usage is TRBV19 and J usage is TRBJ2-1; D is possibly TRBD2 (5 bases). The ends were cut back, 5 bases at V and 3 bases at J, with 14 bases in the middle. Per germline, CDR1 LNHDA and CDR2 SQIVND (reference sequence). CDR3 size: 15 residues. The CDR3 sequence: CASSLISGNYNEQFF. CDR3 nucleotides: TGTGCCAGTAGTCTCATAAGCGGCAACTACAATGAGCAGTTCTTC.

This clonotype was recorded many times. The chain has TRBV20-1 and TRBJ2-3, with 7 bases matching TRBD1. CDR3 length equals 14 residues. With V trimmed by 0 bases and J by 3 bases, 3 bases remained unmatched. CDR1 is DFQATT and CDR2 is SNEGSKA in the germline V gene (reference sequence). CDR3 coding DNA: TGCAGTGCTAGAGATTCCAGGGGGACAGATACGCAGTATTTT. Translated, it gives CSARDSRGTDTQYF.

This rearrangement joins TRBV20-1 to TRBJ1-1; D ambiguous. V lost 6 bases and J lost 0, with 11 bases in between. Germline CDR1 is DFQATT and CDR2 is SNEGSKA (reference sequence). This CDR3 has 13 amino acids. CDR3 bases: TGCAGTGCGTTGAGTGCTCTGAACACTGAAGCTTTCTTT. Residues: CSALSALNTEAFF.

This clonotype has a handful of counts. The chain joins TRBV2 to TRBJ2-3; 11 positions match TRBD2. The V gene end was trimmed by 6 bases and the J gene end by 5 bases; junction bases not matched to a gene: 7. The germline CDR1 and CDR2 sequences are SNHLY and FYNNEI. The CDR3 has 15 amino acids. In DNA form, the CDR3 reads TGTGCCAGCAGCCACACTAGCGGGAGAGGAGATACGCAGTATTTT. Translating it yields CASSHTSGRGDTQYF.

This clonotype occurred a few times. A much larger clone differs by one base, so this may be a read error. The gene calls are TRBV6-1 and TRBJ2-7; tentative D call: TRBD2 (5 bases). Per germline, CDR1 MNHNS and CDR2 SASEGT. CDR3 length: 13 residues. The CDR3 is CASSQAEIYEQYF. The CDR3 nucleotides are TGTGCCAGCAGTCAAGCGGAGATCTACGAGCAGTACTTC.

At least ten counts were recorded for this clonotype. The CDR3 DNA sequence: TGTGCCAGCTCAACAACTAGGGTTGAGCAGTTCTTC. It yields the protein CASSTTRVEQFF. V and J are TRBV18 and TRBJ2-1; D may be TRBD2 (5 bases). The CDR3 is 12 residues long. Germline V lookup: CDR1 KGHSH, CDR2 LQKENI. V lost 5 bases and J 9 bases, leaving 11 bases between the germline ends.

This chain links TRBV7-9 with TRBJ2-1; D is possibly TRBD1 (8 bases). V was clipped by 5 bases and J by 5 bases, with 19 bases between them. In germline, CDR1 is SEHNR, CDR2 FQNEAQ (reference sequence). The CDR3 length is 16 residues. The DNA for the CDR3 is TGTGCCAGCAGCCTCTCTAGCGGACAGGGAAACAATGAGCAGTTCTTC. This gives the protein CASSLSSGQGNNEQFF.

The table lists this clonotype with many counts. The CDR3 sequence: CASSPLGQISYEQYF. For the CDR3, the DNA is TGCGCCAGCAGCCCCCTCGGACAGATCTCCTACGAGCAGTACTTC. The V and J genes are TRBV5-1 and TRBJ2-7; maybe TRBD1 (6 bases). Between the trimmed V and J ends, which lost 4 bases and 0 bases, there was a span of 14 bases. From germline, CDR1 is SGHRS and CDR2 YFSETQ. The length of the CDR3 is 15 residues.

The sample holds many counts of this clonotype. This chain uses TRBV19 with TRBJ2-1, with TRBD1 matching 9 bases. V lost 4 bases, J lost 9 bases, and 10 bases stayed unmatched. The CDR3 loop spans 15 amino acids. The V gene's germline CDR1 is LNHDA and CDR2 SQIVND (reference sequence). The CDR3 loop reads CASSNVRTGVLEQFF. CDR3 in DNA: TGTGCCAGTAGTAACGTTCGGACAGGGGTTCTTGAGCAGTTCTTC. The variable domain in full, completed from reference TRBV19 and TRBJ2-1, reads DGGITQSPKYLFRKEGQNVTLSCEQNLNHDAMYWYRQDPGQGLRLIYYSQIVNDFQKGDIAEGYSVSREKKESFPLTVTSAQKNPTAFYLCASSNVRTGVLEQFFGPGTRLTVL.

A remark on this clonotype: This CDR3 fails to terminate in the conserved phenylalanine or tryptophan, so it likely reflects a read error. The chain links TRBV7-9 to TRBJ2-5, with TRBD1 as a possible D gene (5 bases). This CDR3 contains 14 residues. Germline assignment: CDR1 SEHNR and CDR2 FQNEAQ (reference sequence). CDR3 coding DNA: TGTGCTAGCAGCCCCACAGGCCTCCAAGAGACCCAGTACCTC. It specifies CASSPTGLQETQYL.

The chain employs TRBV4-1 and TRBJ2-5; D unclear. Germline CDR1 reads MGHRA; CDR2 reads YSYEKL. CDR3 length: 17 residues. V gave up 4 bases and J gave up 3 bases, with 21 bases separating them. CDR3 loop: CASSLQERKGTEETQYF. The CDR3 DNA is TGCGCCAGCAGCCTCCAGGAGCGTAAGGGCACGGAAGAGACCCAGTACTTC.

With respect to this clonotype: The CDR3 end shows no conserved phenylalanine or tryptophan, and so a read error is likely. No DNA is shown, since the ends of the CDR3 on it are uncertain; the CDR3 is the one TCRdb lists. This sequence joins TRBV5-1 and TRBJ2-1; TRBD1 is the table's D call and was not checked against the DNA. The germline V gene has CDR1 SGHRS and CDR2 YFSETQ. A total of 11 residues make up the CDR3, ends included. CDR3: CASSLGGASVS.

This clonotype was detected ten times or more. V is TRBV5-4 and J is TRBJ1-2; D not resolved. V lost 1 base and J 1 base, leaving 8 bases between the germline ends. Germline loops: CDR1 SGHNT, CDR2 YYREEE (reference sequence). The CDR3 covers 14 residues. For the CDR3, the DNA is TGTGCCAGCAGCTTGTACAGAATTAACTATGGCTACACCTTC. This sequence encodes CASSLYRINYGYTF.